This T cell receptor (beta chain) was identified during a study of identical twins. A universal primer site arose from template switching, and cDNA bore unique molecular identifiers. MiXCR was run by TCRdb on the 5' RACE reads, yielding one entry per CDR3 protein. The sample includes around 230,000 distinct CDR3 sequences, over 5.5% of them seen just once. This CDR3 comprises 11 residues. The V and J ends lost 4 bases and 8 bases respectively, with 7 bases between them. Germline V gene sequence: CDR1 SGHRS, CDR2 YFSETQ. These data are also associated with another study on T cells expressing NK-cell markers. From that second work: In the group of eight sequenced donors, seven were HCMV-seropositive and one was seronegative. What restricted sorting to alpha-beta TCR T cells in several experiments was an anti-gamma-delta TCR antibody. The CD3+CD56-NKG2C+ fraction of several donors was also led by these clonotypes.

This chain joins TRBV5-1 and TRBJ2-1, with a tentative D call TRBD1 (6 bases). The receptor was derived from a woman between 18 and 29 years old in good health. Source material: CD8+ T cells sorted from blood. DNA of the CDR3: TGCGCCAGCAGCAAGGGGGATGAGCAGTTCTTC. Translating gives CASSKGDEQFF.